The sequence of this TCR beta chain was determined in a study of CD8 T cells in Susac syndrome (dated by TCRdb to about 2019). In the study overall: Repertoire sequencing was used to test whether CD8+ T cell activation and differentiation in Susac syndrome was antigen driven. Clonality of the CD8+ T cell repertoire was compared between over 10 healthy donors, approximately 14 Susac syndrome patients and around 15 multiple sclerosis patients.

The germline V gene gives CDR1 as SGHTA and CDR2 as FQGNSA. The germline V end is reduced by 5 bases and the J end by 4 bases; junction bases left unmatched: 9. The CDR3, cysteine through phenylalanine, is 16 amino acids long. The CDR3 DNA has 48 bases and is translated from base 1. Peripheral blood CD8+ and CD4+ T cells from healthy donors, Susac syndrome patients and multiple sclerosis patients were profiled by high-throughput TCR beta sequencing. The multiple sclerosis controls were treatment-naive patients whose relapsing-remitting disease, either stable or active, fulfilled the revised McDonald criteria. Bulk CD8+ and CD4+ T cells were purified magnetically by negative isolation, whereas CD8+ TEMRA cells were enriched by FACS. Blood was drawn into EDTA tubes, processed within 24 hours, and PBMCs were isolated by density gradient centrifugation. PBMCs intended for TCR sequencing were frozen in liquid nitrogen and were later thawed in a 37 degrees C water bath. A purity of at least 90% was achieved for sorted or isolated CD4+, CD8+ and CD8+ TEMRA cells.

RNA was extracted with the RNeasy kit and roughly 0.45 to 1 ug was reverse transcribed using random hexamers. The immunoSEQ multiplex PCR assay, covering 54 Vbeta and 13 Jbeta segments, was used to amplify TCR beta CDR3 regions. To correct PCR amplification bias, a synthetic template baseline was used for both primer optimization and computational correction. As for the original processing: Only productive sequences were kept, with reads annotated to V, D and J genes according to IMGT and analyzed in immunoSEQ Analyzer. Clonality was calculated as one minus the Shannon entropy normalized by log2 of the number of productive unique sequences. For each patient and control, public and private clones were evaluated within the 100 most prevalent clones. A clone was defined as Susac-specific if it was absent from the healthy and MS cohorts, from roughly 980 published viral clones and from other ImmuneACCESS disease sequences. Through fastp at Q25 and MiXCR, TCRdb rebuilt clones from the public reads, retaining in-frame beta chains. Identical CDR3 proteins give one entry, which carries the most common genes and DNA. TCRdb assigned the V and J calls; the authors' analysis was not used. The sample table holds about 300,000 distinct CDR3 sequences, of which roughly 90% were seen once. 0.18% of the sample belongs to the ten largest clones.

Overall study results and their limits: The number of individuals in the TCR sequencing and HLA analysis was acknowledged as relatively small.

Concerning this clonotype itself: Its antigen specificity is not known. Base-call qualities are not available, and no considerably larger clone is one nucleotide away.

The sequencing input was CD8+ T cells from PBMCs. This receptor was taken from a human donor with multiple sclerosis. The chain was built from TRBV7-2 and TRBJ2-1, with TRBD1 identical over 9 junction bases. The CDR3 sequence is CASSAEPGQGYNEQFF. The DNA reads TGTGCCAGCAGCGCAGAACCGGGACAGGGTTACAATGAGCAGTTCTTC.